These 9 T cell receptor beta chains were all obtained from the same sample, sequenced in a study of control samples from healthy donors and cancer patients. The table came from immunoSEQ multiplex PCR; TCRdb's copy has only in-frame clones and leaves some out. Of about 130,000 clones listed, around 90% were seen once; the top ten hold 8.5% to 10%. The sample consisted of blood. All receptors come from a man aged 18 to 29 in good health.

This chain joins TRBV6-6 and TRBJ2-3; TRBD2 agrees at 9 bases. Germline V CDR1 and CDR2: MNHNY, SVGAGI (reference sequence). The junction had 7 bases not matched to a gene; V was cut back by 7 bases and J by 2 bases. The CDR3 extends over 15 amino acids. The CDR3 region is CASKDSGGPTDTQYF. The CDR3 coding sequence is TGTGCCAGCAAGGATAGCGGGGGCCCCACAGATACGCAGTATTTT.

The genes are TRBV5-1 and TRBJ1-3; D is uncertain. Germline CDR1 reads SGHRS; CDR2 reads YFSETQ. The CDR3 contains 14 residues. Trimming took off 3 bases at V and 2 bases at J, with 9 bases between the two ends. The CDR3 sequence is CASSSDNAGNTIYF. The CDR3, as DNA: TGCGCCAGCAGCTCAGACAATGCTGGAAACACCATATATTTT.

J is TRBJ2-1 and V is TRBV4-1, with 13 bases fitting TRBD2. Germline V gene data show CDR1 as MGHRA and CDR2 as YSYEKL. V was clipped by 4 bases and J by 7 bases; unmatched bases: 7. This CDR3 has 16 amino acids. This CDR3 is CASSLTGTSGVNEQFF. CDR3 DNA sequence: TGCGCCAGCAGCCTTACCGGGACTAGCGGGGTTAATGAGCAGTTCTTC.

The chain carries TRBV20-1 and TRBJ2-5, with TRBD2 matching over 10 bases. The CDR3 loop spans 14 amino acids. V trimming: 3 bases; J trimming: 5 bases; junction bases outside the gene matches: 6. CDR1 is DFQATT and CDR2 is SNEGSKA in the germline V gene (reference sequence). The CDR3 coding sequence is TGCAGTGCTAGTGTTAGCGGGGGGCAGGAGACCCAGTACTTC. It is translated as CSASVSGGQETQYF.

The V and J genes are TRBV18 and TRBJ1-1; D is possibly TRBD1 (5 bases). This CDR3 has 14 amino acids. The germline V gene has CDR1 KGHSH and CDR2 LQKENI. The ends were cut back, 5 bases at V and 3 bases at J, with 13 bases in the middle. CDR3 DNA: TGTGCCAGCTCAAGCAGGGTTGAGGACACTGAAGCTTTCTTT. Translation: CASSSRVEDTEAFF.

The chain recombines TRBV4-1 with TRBJ2-7, with a tentative D call TRBD1 (5 bases). Germline V CDR1 and CDR2: MGHRA, YSYEKL. Trimming removed 1 base at V and 2 bases at J, with 9 bases between. CDR3 length equals 14 residues. CDR3 sequence (DNA): TGCGCCAGCAGCCAAGCTAAGGGGCCCTACGAGCAGTACTTC. Its protein is CASSQAKGPYEQYF.

The chain couples TRBV3-1 (or the pseudogene TRBV3-2) to TRBJ1-1; TRBD1 is a possible D gene (6 bases). The CDR3 extends over 15 amino acids. V lost 0 bases to trimming and J lost 6 bases, with 14 bases between them. The V gene's germline CDR1 is LGHDT and CDR2 YNNKEL (reference sequence). The CDR3 reads CASSQEAGAGAEAFF. The DNA of the CDR3 is TGTGCCAGCAGCCAAGAGGCGGGGGCAGGCGCTGAAGCTTTCTTT.

This chain uses TRBV6-5 with TRBJ2-3, with 16 bases that match TRBD2. The CDR3 sequence is 15 residues long. Germline CDR1 MNHEY, CDR2 SVGAGI. V was pared by 8 bases and J by 10 bases, with 9 bases of the junction left unmatched. The CDR3 DNA reads as TGTGCCAGCGCCGAGGGGACTAGCGGGGGGGCATCGCAGTATTTT. Translated: CASAEGTSGGASQYF.

The chain uses TRBV5-1 and TRBJ1-4, with D hard to call. The CDR3 sequence is 15 residues long. Trimming pared 0 bases from V and 6 bases from J, leaving 12 bases between. Germline V gene data show CDR1 as SGHRS and CDR2 as YFSETQ. CDR3 loop: CASSLDGVYYEKLFF. As DNA, the CDR3 is TGCGCCAGCAGCTTGGATGGGGTGTACTATGAAAAACTGTTTTTT.